These T cell receptor beta chains were read from a single sample in a study of early T cells in non-severe SARS-CoV-2 infection. Each CDR3 protein gets one entry after TCRdb re-called the 5' RACE reads with MiXCR. Of some 45,000 distinct CDR3 sequences listed, over 3.5% are singletons. The sequencing sample was made of whole blood. These receptors originate from an adult who was a healthcare worker with PCR-confirmed SARS-CoV-2 infection or an uninfected control (not recorded which). The CDR3 runs from the conserved cysteine through the conserved F or W. D genes are given only for firm matches.

>14|NA|TRBV7-9
CASSKQATNEKLFF
>13|TRBD2|TRBV12-3/TRBV12-4
CASSFGRTETQYF
>13|NA|TRBV4-3
CASSQDRNNEQFF
>11|NA|TRBV6-2/TRBV6-3
CASRGLGEQFF
>15|TRBD1|TRBV7-6
CASSLGPGGSGEQYF
>16|TRBD2|TRBV7-3
CASSPISGGARDTQYF
>14|NA|TRBV9
CASSKRANSYEQYF
>15|TRBD2|TRBV10-2
CASRDPGGLVSEQYF
>14|NA|TRBV28
CASSYGGRRETQYF
>14|NA|TRBV20-1
CSARDSRGGEKLFF